The 15 T cell receptor beta chains given below trace back to one sample, sequenced in a study of blood T cell repertoires in COVID-19. The method was immunoSEQ multiplex PCR; TCRdb's version includes in-frame clones alone and lacks a portion of them. The data show a few hundred thousand clones, with approximately 83% seen just once and around 2.1% held by the top ten. The sequenced material came from peripheral blood. All receptors come from a woman in her 30s who had recovered from COVID-19.

V gene TRBV15 combines with J gene TRBJ2-2, with D uncertain. CDR1 and CDR2 from the germline V gene are LNHNV and YYDKDF (reference sequence). V lost 0 bases and J 6 bases, leaving 8 bases between the germline ends. CDR3 length: 14 amino acids. CDR3 nucleotides: TGTGCCACCAGCAGAGATCGCCGGGCCGGGGAGCTGTTTTTT. This codes for CATSRDRRAGELFF.

J is TRBJ2-2 and V is TRBV10-3; D is possibly TRBD1 (5 bases). V was shortened by 0 bases and J by 4 bases, with 12 bases between the two germline ends. The germline V gene encodes CDR1 ENHRY and CDR2 SYGVKD. This CDR3 has 16 residues. The CDR3 reads CAISESWTRVTGELFF. CDR3 bases: TGTGCCATCAGTGAGTCGTGGACACGCGTCACCGGGGAGCTGTTTTTT.

The V gene is TRBV4-1, the J gene TRBJ2-7; D may be TRBD1 (5 bases). The CDR3 runs 16 residues. Germline-derived CDR1 and CDR2 are MGHRA and YSYEKL. Trimming left V 1 base short and J 0 bases short, with 13 bases between. The CDR3 DNA reads TGCGCCAGCAGCCAAGTCAGCTTAGGGGCCTCCTACGAGCAGTACTTC. This sequence encodes CASSQVSLGASYEQYF.

The chain is built from TRBV6-5 and TRBJ2-2, with D tentatively TRBD2 (5 bases). Germline V lookup: CDR1 MNHEY, CDR2 SVGAGI. CDR3 length: 16 residues. V was pared by 3 bases and J by 1 base, with 12 bases between. The CDR3 protein is CASSYLAGVNTGELFF. CDR3 nucleotide sequence: TGTGCCAGCAGTTATCTAGCCGGGGTGAACACCGGGGAGCTGTTTTTT.

This rearrangement joins TRBV5-4 to TRBJ2-5; D possibly corresponds to TRBD2 (5 bases). Trimming cost V 0 bases and J 5 bases, with 14 bases left between them. CDR1 and CDR2 from the germline V gene are SGHNT and YYREEE (reference sequence). The CDR3 is 15 amino acids. The CDR3 is CASSLVGPSGETQYF. CDR3 DNA sequence: TGTGCCAGCAGCTTGGTTGGGCCGTCGGGGGAGACCCAGTACTTC.

CDR3 in amino acids: CASSVSGSGANVLTF. DNA for the CDR3: TGTGCCAGCAGTGTTTCCGGGTCCGGGGCCAACGTCCTGACTTTC. V is TRBV2 and J is TRBJ2-6; D not certain. Trimming removed 4 bases from V and 4 bases from J, with 11 bases in between. The CDR3 has 15 amino acids. CDR1 and CDR2 from the germline V gene are SNHLY and FYNNEI.

This clone was recorded once. The chain couples TRBV28 to TRBJ2-1; 10 bases are shared with TRBD2. The germline V gene has CDR1 MDHEN and CDR2 SYDVKM. There are 14 residues in the CDR3. The ends lost 6 bases at V and 9 bases at J; junction bases unmatched: 8. The CDR3 here is CASRRLAGVGEQFF. The CDR3 coding sequence is TGTGCCAGCAGACGTCTAGCGGGAGTAGGTGAGCAGTTCTTC.

The chain links TRBV14 to TRBJ1-5; D gene ambiguous. The CDR3 spans 13 residues. Germline CDR1 is SGHDN and CDR2 is FVKESK. V was trimmed by 2 bases and J by 3 bases, leaving 5 bases between them. The CDR3 reads CASSQQYNQPQHF. In DNA form, the CDR3 reads TGTGCCAGCAGCCAACAGTACAATCAGCCCCAGCATTTT.

This chain links TRBV6-5 with TRBJ1-3; perhaps TRBD1 as D (5 bases). V was pared by 7 bases and J by 3 bases, with 13 bases between. This CDR3 is 14 amino acids long. Per germline, CDR1 MNHEY and CDR2 SVGAGI. The CDR3 loop reads CASTFGGDGNTIYF. The CDR3 DNA follows: TGTGCCAGCACCTTCGGGGGTGATGGAAACACCATATATTTT.

The rearrangement uses TRBV3-1 (or the pseudogene TRBV3-2) and TRBJ1-5; 8 positions match TRBD1. The trim removed 5 bases at V and 3 bases at J, leaving 6 bases unmatched. This CDR3 region has 15 residues. Germline V gives CDR1 LGHDT, CDR2 YNNKEL (reference sequence). The CDR3 coding sequence is TGTGCCAGCAGCGGGGGGGGACAGGTCAATCAGCCCCAGCATTTT. Translating gives CASSGGGQVNQPQHF.

This chain uses TRBV19 with TRBJ2-6; 11 nucleotides line up with TRBD1. Germline CDR1 reads LNHDA; CDR2 reads SQIVND (reference sequence). V gave up 4 bases and J gave up 4 bases; unmatched junction bases: 9. CDR3 length: 18 amino acids. CDR3: CASSTWTGGAGGANVLTF. The CDR3 DNA is TGTGCCAGTAGTACCTGGACAGGGGGCGCGGGAGGGGCCAACGTCCTGACTTTC.

The chain couples TRBV29-1 to TRBJ1-2; D gene unclear. Germline loops: CDR1 SQVTM, CDR2 ANQGSEA. The CDR3 length is 14 residues. V lost 4 bases and J 10 bases, leaving 22 bases between the germline ends. CDR3 sequence reads: CSVVGASQTLPYTF. The CDR3 region has the DNA TGCAGCGTTGTAGGTGCCAGCCAGACTCTTCCCTACACCTTC.

The chain has TRBV4-1 and TRBJ2-7; weak D call: TRBD1 (5 bases). Germline CDR1 MGHRA, CDR2 YSYEKL. V was clipped by 1 base and J by 3 bases, with 19 bases between them. This CDR3 spans 17 amino acids. CDR3 sequence reads: CASSQGWAGLDLYEQYF. In DNA form, the CDR3 reads TGCGCCAGCAGCCAAGGGTGGGCAGGGCTCGATCTCTACGAGCAGTACTTC.

This chain joins TRBV13 and TRBJ2-3; TRBD2 matches at 16 bases. Germline V gene data show CDR1 as PRHDT and CDR2 as FYEKMQ (reference sequence). With V trimmed by 3 bases and J by 0 bases, 3 bases remained unmatched. The CDR3 contains 18 residues. The CDR3 DNA follows: TGTGCCAGCAGCTTGGGACTAGCGGGGGGGCCTAGCACAGATACGCAGTATTTT. It encodes CASSLGLAGGPSTDTQYF.

The V gene is TRBV11-2, the J gene TRBJ2-3; 8 nucleotides match TRBD2. The CDR3 has 15 residues. Per the germline V gene, CDR1 is SGHAT and CDR2 is FQNNGV. The V gene end was trimmed by 3 bases and the J gene end by 3 bases; junction bases not matched to a gene: 5. The DNA for the CDR3 is TGTGCCAGCAGCTTCAGCGGGGGTGAGACAGATACGCAGTATTTT. Amino acids: CASSFSGGETDTQYF.